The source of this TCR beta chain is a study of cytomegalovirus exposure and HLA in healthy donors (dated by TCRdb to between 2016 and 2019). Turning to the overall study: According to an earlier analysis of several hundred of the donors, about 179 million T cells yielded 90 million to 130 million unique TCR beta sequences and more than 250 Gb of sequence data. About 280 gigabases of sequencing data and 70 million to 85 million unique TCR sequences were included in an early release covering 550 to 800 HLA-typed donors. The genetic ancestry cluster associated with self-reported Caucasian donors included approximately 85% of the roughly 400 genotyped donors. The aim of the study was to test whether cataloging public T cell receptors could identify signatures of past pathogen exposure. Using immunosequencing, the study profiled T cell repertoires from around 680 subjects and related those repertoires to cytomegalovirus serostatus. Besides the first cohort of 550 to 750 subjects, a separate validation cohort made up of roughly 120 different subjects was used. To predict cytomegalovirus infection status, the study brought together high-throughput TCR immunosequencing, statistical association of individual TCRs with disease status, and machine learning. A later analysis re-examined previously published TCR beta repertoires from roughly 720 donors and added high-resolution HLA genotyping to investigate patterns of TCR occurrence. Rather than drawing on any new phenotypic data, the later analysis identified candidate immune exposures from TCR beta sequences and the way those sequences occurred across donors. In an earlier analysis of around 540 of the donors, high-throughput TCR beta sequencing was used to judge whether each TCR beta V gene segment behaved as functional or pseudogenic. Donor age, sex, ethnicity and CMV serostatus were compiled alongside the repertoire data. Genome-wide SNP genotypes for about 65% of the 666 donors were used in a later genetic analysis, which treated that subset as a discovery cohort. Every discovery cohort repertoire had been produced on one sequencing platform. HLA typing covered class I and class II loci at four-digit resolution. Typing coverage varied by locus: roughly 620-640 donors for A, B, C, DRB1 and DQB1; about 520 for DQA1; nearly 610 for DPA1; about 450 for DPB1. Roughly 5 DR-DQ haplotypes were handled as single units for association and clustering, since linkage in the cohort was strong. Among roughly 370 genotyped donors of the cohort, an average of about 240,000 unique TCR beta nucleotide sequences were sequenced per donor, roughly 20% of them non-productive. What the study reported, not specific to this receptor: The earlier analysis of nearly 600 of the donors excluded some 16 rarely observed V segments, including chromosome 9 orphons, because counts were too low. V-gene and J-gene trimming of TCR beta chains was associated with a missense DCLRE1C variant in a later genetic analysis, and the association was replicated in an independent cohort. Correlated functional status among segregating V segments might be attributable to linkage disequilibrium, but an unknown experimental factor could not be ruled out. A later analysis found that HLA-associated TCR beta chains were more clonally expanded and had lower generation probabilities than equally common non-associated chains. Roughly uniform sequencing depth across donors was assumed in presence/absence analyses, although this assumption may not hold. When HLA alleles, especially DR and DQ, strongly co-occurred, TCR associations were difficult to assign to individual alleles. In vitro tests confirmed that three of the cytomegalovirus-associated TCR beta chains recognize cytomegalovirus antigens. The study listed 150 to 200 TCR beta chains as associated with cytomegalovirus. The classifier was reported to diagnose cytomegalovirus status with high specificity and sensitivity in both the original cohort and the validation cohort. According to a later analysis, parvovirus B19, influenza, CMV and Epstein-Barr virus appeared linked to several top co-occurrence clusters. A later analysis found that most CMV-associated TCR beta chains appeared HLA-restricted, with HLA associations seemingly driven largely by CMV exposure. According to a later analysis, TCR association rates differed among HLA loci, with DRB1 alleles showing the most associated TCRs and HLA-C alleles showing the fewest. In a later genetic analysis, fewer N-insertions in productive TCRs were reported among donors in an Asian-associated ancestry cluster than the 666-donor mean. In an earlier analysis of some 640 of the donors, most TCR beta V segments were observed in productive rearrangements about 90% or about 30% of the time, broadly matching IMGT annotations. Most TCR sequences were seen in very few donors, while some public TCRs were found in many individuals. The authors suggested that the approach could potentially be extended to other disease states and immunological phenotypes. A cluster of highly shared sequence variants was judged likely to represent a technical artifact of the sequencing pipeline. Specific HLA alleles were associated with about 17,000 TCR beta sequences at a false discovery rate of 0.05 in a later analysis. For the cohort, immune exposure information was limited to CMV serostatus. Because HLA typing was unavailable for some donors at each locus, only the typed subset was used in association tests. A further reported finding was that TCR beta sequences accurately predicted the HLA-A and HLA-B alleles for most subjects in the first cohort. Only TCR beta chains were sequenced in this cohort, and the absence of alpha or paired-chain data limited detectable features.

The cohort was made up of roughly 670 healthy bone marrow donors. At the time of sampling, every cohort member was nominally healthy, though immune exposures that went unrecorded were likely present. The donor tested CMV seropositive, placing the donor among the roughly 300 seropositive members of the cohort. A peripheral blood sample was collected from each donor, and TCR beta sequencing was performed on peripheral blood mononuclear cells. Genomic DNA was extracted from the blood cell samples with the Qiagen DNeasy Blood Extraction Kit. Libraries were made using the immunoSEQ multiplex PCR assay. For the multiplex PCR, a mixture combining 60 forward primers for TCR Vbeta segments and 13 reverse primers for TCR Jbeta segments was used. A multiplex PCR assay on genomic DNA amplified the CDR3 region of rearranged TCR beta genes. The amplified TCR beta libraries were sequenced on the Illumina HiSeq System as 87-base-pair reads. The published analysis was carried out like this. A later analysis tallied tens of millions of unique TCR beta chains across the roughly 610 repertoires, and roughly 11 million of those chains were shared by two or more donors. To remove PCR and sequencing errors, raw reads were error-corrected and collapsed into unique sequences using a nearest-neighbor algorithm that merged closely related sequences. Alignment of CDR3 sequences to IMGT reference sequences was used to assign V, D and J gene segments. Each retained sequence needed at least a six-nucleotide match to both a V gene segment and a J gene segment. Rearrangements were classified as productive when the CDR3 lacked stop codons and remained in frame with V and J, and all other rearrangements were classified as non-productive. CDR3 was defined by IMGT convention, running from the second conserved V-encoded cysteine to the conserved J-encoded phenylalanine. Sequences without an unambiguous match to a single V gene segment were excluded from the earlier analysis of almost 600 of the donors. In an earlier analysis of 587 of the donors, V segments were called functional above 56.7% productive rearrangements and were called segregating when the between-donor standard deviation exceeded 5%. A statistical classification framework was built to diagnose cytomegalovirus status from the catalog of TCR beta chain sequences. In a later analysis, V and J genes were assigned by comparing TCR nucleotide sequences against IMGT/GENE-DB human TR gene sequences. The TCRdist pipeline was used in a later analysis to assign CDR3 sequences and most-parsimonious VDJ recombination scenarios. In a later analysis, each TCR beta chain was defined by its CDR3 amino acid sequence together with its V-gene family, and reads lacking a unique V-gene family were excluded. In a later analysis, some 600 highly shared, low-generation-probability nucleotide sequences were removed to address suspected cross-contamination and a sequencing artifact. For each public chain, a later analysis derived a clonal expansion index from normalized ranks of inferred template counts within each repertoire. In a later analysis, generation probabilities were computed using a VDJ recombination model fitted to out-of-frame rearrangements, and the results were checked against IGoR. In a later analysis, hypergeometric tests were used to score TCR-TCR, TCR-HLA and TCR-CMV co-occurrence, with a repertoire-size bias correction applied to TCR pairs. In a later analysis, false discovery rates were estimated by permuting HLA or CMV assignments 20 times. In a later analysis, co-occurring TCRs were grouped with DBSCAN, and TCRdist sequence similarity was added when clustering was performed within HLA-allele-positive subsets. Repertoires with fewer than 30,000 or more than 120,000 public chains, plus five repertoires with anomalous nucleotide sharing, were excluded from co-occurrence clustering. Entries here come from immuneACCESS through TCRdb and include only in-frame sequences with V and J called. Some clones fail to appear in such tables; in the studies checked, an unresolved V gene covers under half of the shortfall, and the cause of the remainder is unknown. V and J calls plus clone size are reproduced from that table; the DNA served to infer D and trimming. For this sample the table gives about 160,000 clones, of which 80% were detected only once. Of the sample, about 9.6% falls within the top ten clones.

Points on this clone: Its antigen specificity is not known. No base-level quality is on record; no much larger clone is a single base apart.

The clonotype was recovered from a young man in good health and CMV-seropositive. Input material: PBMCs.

The DNA sequence is as follows: TGTGCCAGCAGCTTAGGCTTTTCACAGGTTAACGAAGCTTTCTTT. This encodes CASSLGFSQVNEAFF. The chain was built from TRBV13 and TRBJ1-1; the D segment could be TRBD1, given 5 matching bases. Including the terminal cysteine and phenylalanine, the CDR3 comprises 15 residues. Only the CDR3 DNA is retained, 45 bases long and in frame from the first base. Deletion took 0 bases off V and 8 bases off J, with a span of 16 bases between the germline ends. Based on the germline V gene (reference sequence), the CDR1 and CDR2 sequences are PRHDT and FYEKMQ.